These T cell receptor beta chains were read from a single sample in a study of memory CD4+ T cells and cytomegalovirus serostatus. Assay used: immunoSEQ multiplex PCR; TCRdb lists only in-frame clones, some missing. The sample has about 42,000 clones; over 70% are singletons. The sample was memory CD4+ T cells from blood. All receptors come from an adult in good health and CMV-seronegative. CDR3s include the opening cysteine and the closing phenylalanine or tryptophan. D genes are given only for firm matches. Some rows have no size entry. The others give once, few or many, or a class for an expanded clone.

abundance,v_gene,j_gene,d_gene,CDR3aa,CDR3nt
NA,TRBV6-1,TRBJ1-2,NA,CASSVRGGHGYTF,TGTGCCAGCAGTGTCCGAGGGGGGCATGGCTACACCTTC
NA,TRBV11-2,TRBJ2-2,NA,CASSPRDPRDRELFF,TGTGCCAGCAGCCCGAGGGACCCCCGCGACAGGGAGCTGTTTTTT
NA,TRBV6-6,TRBJ1-5,NA,CASSYFRDSNQPQHF,TGTGCCAGCAGTTACTTTAGGGACAGCAATCAGCCCCAGCATTTT
few,TRBV5-6,TRBJ2-2,NA,CASSSLDSSNTGELFF,TGTGCCAGCAGCTCCCTGGACTCCTCGAACACCGGGGAGCTGTTTTTT
NA,TRBV29-1,TRBJ1-2,NA,CSVDGGQIYGYTF,TGCAGCGTTGACGGGGGGCAAATCTATGGCTACACCTTC
NA,TRBV29-1,TRBJ2-7,TRBD2,CSAGLAGYEQYF,TGCAGCGCGGGACTAGCGGGGTACGAGCAGTACTTC
few,TRBV6-5,TRBJ2-7,NA,CASSYKDVGTYEQYF,TGTGCCAGCAGTTACAAGGACGTCGGTACCTACGAGCAGTACTTC
NA,TRBV5-1,TRBJ2-2,NA,CASSLGGPGELFF,TGCGCCAGCAGCTTAGGAGGGCCCGGGGAGCTGTTTTTT
NA,TRBV27,TRBJ1-5,NA,CASSLAAAGPQHF,TGTGCCAGCAGTTTGGCCGCGGCTGGCCCCCAGCATTTT
NA,TRBV4-2,TRBJ1-3,NA,CASSQASENSGNTIYF,TGTGCCAGCAGCCAAGCGTCTGAGAACTCTGGAAACACCATATATTTT
NA,TRBV9,TRBJ2-7,NA,CASSFGSQSSYEQYF,TGTGCCAGCAGCTTTGGGTCACAGAGCTCCTACGAGCAGTACTTC
few,TRBV27,TRBJ2-4,NA,CASSLSRGDSFNIQYF,TGTGCCAGCAGTTTATCGAGGGGGGACAGTTTTAACATTCAGTACTTC
NA,TRBV19,TRBJ2-1,NA,CASRPRGAFYNEQFF,TGTGCCAGCAGACCTAGAGGGGCTTTCTACAATGAGCAGTTCTTC
NA,TRBV5-1,TRBJ1-1,TRBD1,CASRSTGGLNTEAFF,TGCGCCAGCAGGTCGACAGGGGGATTGAACACTGAAGCTTTCTTT
NA,TRBV11-2,TRBJ2-3,NA,CASSFQGQRDTQYF,TGTGCCAGCAGCTTCCAGGGGCAGAGGGATACGCAGTATTTT
NA,TRBV5-1,TRBJ1-4,NA,CASSLGTEILNEKLFF,TGCGCCAGCAGCTTGGGGACAGAAATCTTAAATGAAAAACTGTTTTTT
NA,TRBV2,TRBJ1-1,NA,CASSGQRGTEAFF,TGTGCCAGCAGTGGACAACGTGGCACTGAAGCTTTCTTT
NA,TRBV7-8,TRBJ1-1,NA,CASTPLGAGSSSEAFF,TGTGCCAGCACCCCCCTTGGCGCAGGGTCTTCTTCTGAAGCTTTCTTT
NA,TRBV30,TRBJ2-7,NA,CALGRGHEQYF,TGTGCCTTGGGACGGGGCCACGAGCAGTACTTC
once,TRBV18,TRBJ1-1,NA,CASSPGKVAEAFF,TGTGCCAGCTCACCCGGGAAAGTCGCTGAAGCTTTCTTT
NA,TRBV5-6,TRBJ1-2,TRBD1,CASSLFFWTGMRANYGYTF,TGTGCCAGCAGCTTGTTTTTTTGGACAGGGATGAGAGCTAACTATGGCTACACCTTC
NA,TRBV27,TRBJ1-1,NA,CASSRVGAEAFF,TGTGCCAGCAGCCGCGTGGGAGCTGAAGCTTTCTTT
NA,TRBV7-8,TRBJ2-7,NA,CASSLGQGLYEQYF,TGTGCCAGCAGCTTAGGACAGGGACTCTACGAGCAGTACTTC
NA,TRBV6-1,TRBJ2-1,NA,CASSLRVNEQFF,TGTGCCAGCAGTCTTAGGGTCAATGAGCAGTTCTTC
NA,TRBV5-5,TRBJ1-2,NA,CASSLVSGAGYGYTF,TGTGCCAGCAGCTTGGTATCAGGCGCGGGGTATGGCTACACCTTC
once,TRBV21-1,TRBJ2-7,NA,CASSKVPPTYEQYF,TGTGCCAGCAGCAAAGTCCCCCCGACCTACGAGCAGTACTTC
NA,TRBV6-1,TRBJ1-5,NA,CASNRDGGQPQHF,TGTGCCAGCAACAGGGACGGGGGTCAGCCCCAGCATTTT
NA,TRBV6-5,TRBJ1-4,NA,CASSSYRVNEKLFF,TGTGCCAGCAGCTCCTACAGGGTAAATGAAAAACTGTTTTTT
NA,TRBV7-9,TRBJ2-7,NA,CASSLGAWGEQYF,TGTGCCAGCAGCTTAGGGGCTTGGGGAGAGCAGTACTTC
NA,TRBV20-1,TRBJ2-1,NA,CSAPDYNEQFF,TGCAGTGCTCCGGACTACAATGAGCAGTTCTTC
few,TRBV5-4,TRBJ1-1,NA,CASSSTPGLGKTEAFF,TGTGCCAGCAGCTCAACTCCGGGACTCGGAAAGACTGAAGCTTTCTTT
NA,TRBV6-6,TRBJ2-7,NA,CASSYRDEQYF,TGTGCCAGCAGTTACAGGGACGAGCAGTACTTC
NA,TRBV6-5,TRBJ1-5,NA,CASSSGSHQPQHF,TGTGCCAGCAGTTCCGGCAGCCATCAGCCCCAGCATTTT
few,TRBV29-1,TRBJ2-7,TRBD2,CSVGISGGAGEQYF,TGCAGCGTGGGGATTAGCGGGGGGGCCGGTGAGCAGTACTTC
NA,TRBV4-1,TRBJ2-5,NA,CASSHHRDYQETQYF,TGCGCCAGCAGCCATCATCGGGATTACCAAGAGACCCAGTACTTC
NA,TRBV27,TRBJ2-7,TRBD2,CASHRGGAFYEQYF,TGTGCCAGCCACCGGGGGGGCGCGTTCTACGAGCAGTACTTC
NA,TRBV6-1,TRBJ1-3,TRBD1,CASSGTGGLSGNTIYF,TGTGCCAGCAGTGGGACAGGGGGCCTCTCTGGAAACACCATATATTTT
NA,TRBV19,TRBJ1-2,NA,CASSPDGYVVGYTF,TGTGCCAGTAGTCCGGACGGGTATGTCGTCGGCTACACCTTC
NA,TRBV7-9,TRBJ2-3,TRBD1,CASSSDGTGVTQYF,TGTGCCAGCAGCTCCGACGGGACAGGGGTTACGCAGTATTTT
NA,TRBV14,TRBJ2-7,NA,CASSQDLLDSLHEQYF,TGTGCCAGCAGCCAAGATCTGCTGGACAGCCTACACGAGCAGTACTTC
NA,TRBV27,TRBJ1-2,NA,CASSIQGGSYTF,TGTGCCAGCAGTATACAGGGTGGGAGCTACACCTTC